Listed below are T cell receptor beta chains from one sample, sequenced in a study of blood T cell repertoires in COVID-19. The protocol was immunoSEQ multiplex PCR, while the TCRdb copy is restricted to in-frame clones and leaves out a portion. Of 200,000 to 300,000 clones listed, around 83% are singletons. Sequenced: peripheral blood. These receptors were obtained from a woman aged 55-70 years with active or convalescent COVID-19. Both conserved end residues are part of each CDR3. Fields, in order: clone size, V gene, D gene, CDR3 length, J gene, CDR3 protein, CDR3 DNA. The D gene is left open where the match is weak. Not all rows give a size; the values are once, few, many and, for expanded clones, a class.

once	TRBV6-6	-	15	TRBJ1-5	CASSYGQGNHQPQHF	TGTGCCAGCAGTTACGGGCAGGGTAATCATCAGCCCCAGCATTTT
-	TRBV9	-	14	TRBJ2-5	CASLPTGVQETQYF	TGTGCCAGCCTCCCCACGGGGGTCCAAGAGACCCAGTACTTC
-	TRBV12-5	-	14	TRBJ1-1	CASGPPGRNTEAFF	TGTGCTAGTGGTCCCCCGGGGAGGAACACTGAAGCTTTCTTT
-	TRBV19	-	14	TRBJ1-1	CASSIKGKDTEAFF	TGTGCCAGTAGTATAAAGGGGAAGGACACTGAAGCTTTCTTT
-	TRBV4-2	-	13	TRBJ1-4	CASSQDLAEKLFF	TGTGCCAGCAGCCAAGATCTAGCCGAAAAACTGTTTTTT
-	TRBV7-3	-	15	TRBJ1-3	CASSPGPSSGNTIYF	TGTGCCAGCAGCCCAGGGCCGAGCTCTGGAAACACCATATATTTT
-	TRBV27	TRBD1	15	TRBJ2-1	CASSQGTVSYNEQFF	TGTGCCAGCTCCCAAGGGACAGTCTCCTACAATGAGCAGTTCTTC
-	TRBV29-1	-	13	TRBJ1-2	CSVVGEANYGYTF	TGCAGCGTTGTCGGGGAGGCAAACTATGGCTACACCTTC
-	TRBV11-2	TRBD1	14	TRBJ1-6	CASTLLQGSLSLHF	TGTGCCAGCACTCTCTTACAGGGGAGTCTGTCCCTCCACTTT
-	TRBV5-4	-	15	TRBJ2-3	CASSPTWRSTDTQYF	TGTGCCAGCAGCCCCACATGGCGGAGCACAGATACGCAGTATTTT
-	TRBV19	-	15	TRBJ1-5	CASSPPYGGWEPQHF	TGTGCCAGTAGTCCCCCTTACGGGGGGTGGGAGCCCCAGCATTTT
-	TRBV4-3	-	17	TRBJ1-5	CASSQDLGARGNQPQHF	TGCGCCAGCAGCCAAGATCTGGGGGCGCGTGGCAATCAGCCCCAGCATTTT
-	TRBV11-2	TRBD1	13	TRBJ1-1	CASSPTGGTEAFF	TGTGCCAGCAGCCCGACAGGGGGAACTGAAGCTTTCTTT
-	TRBV11-2	TRBD2	13	TRBJ2-3	CASSPGLGFTQYF	TGTGCCAGCAGCCCCGGACTAGGATTTACGCAGTATTTT
-	TRBV5-5	-	14	TRBJ1-3	CASSTWGAGNTIYF	TGTGCCAGCAGCACCTGGGGGGCTGGAAACACCATATATTTT
-	TRBV30	-	15	TRBJ1-4	CAWSIELQLNEKLFF	TGTGCCTGGAGTATAGAGTTGCAACTTAATGAAAAACTGTTTTTT
-	TRBV3-1/TRBV3-2	-	17	TRBJ1-2	CASSQDPAGQVLYGYTF	TGTGCCAGCAGCCAAGATCCGGCAGGGCAGGTCCTATATGGCTACACCTTC
-	TRBV4-1	TRBD1	14	TRBJ1-5	CASKSEGAGQPQHF	TGCGCCAGCAAATCCGAGGGGGCTGGGCAGCCCCAGCATTTT
-	TRBV7-2	-	17	TRBJ1-4	CASSPDLGRISNEKLFF	TGTGCCAGCAGCCCTGACTTGGGTCGTATAAGTAATGAAAAACTGTTTTTT
-	TRBV19	-	14	TRBJ1-3	CATIDRSSGNTIYF	TGTGCCACCATAGACAGGTCTTCTGGAAACACCATATATTTT
many	TRBV20-1	TRBD1	12	TRBJ1-2	CSASWQGGGYTF	TGCAGTGCTAGTTGGCAGGGGGGTGGCTACACCTTC
-	TRBV30	TRBD1	12	TRBJ1-2	CAWSATGEGYTF	TGTGCCTGGAGTGCGACAGGGGAAGGCTACACCTTC